Below are 12 T cell receptor beta chains sequenced from a single sample in a study of cytomegalovirus exposure and HLA in healthy donors. It was with 60 Vbeta and 13 Jbeta primers that the PCR ran. Assay: immunoSEQ multiplex PCR; the TCRdb copy retains only in-frame clones and omits some. The sample records over 80,000 clones, approximately 85% being singletons. The material sequenced was PBMCs. The receptor source for this set is a man aged 25 to 45 in good health and CMV-seropositive.

The CDR3 DNA reads as TGTGCCAGCAGCACCTGGACACTTAGCAATCAGCCCCAGCATTTT. This codes for CASSTWTLSNQPQHF. The rearrangement uses TRBV5-6 and TRBJ1-5, with D perhaps TRBD1 (5 bases). The CDR3 has 15 residues. Trimming left V 4 bases short and J 0 bases short, with 11 bases between. Germline V gives CDR1 SGHDT, CDR2 YYEEEE.

The chain joins TRBV6-5 to TRBJ2-2; tentative D call: TRBD1 (6 bases). There are 15 residues in the CDR3. Trimming cost V 6 bases and J 4 bases, with 15 bases left between them. Germline lookup yields CDR1 MNHEY and CDR2 SVGAGI. CDR3 sequence: CASSLADRRTGELFF. For the CDR3, the DNA is TGTGCCAGCAGCCTCGCCGACAGGCGCACCGGGGAGCTGTTTTTT.

The CDR3 nucleotides are TGTGCCAGCAGAGCAGGGACTAGCGGACAAGAGACCCAGTACTTC. Residues: CASRAGTSGQETQYF. The V and J genes are TRBV2 and TRBJ2-5; 11 bases line up with TRBD2. The CDR3 length is 15 residues. CDR1 and CDR2 from the germline V gene are SNHLY and FYNNEI. With 6 bases clipped from V and 2 bases from J, the junction kept 5 bases outside the gene matches.

V gene TRBV10-3 combines with J gene TRBJ1-2; D perhaps matches TRBD1 (5 bases). Trimming cost V 3 bases and J 6 bases, with 8 bases left between them. The CDR3 extends over 12 amino acids. CDR1 and CDR2 from the germline V gene are ENHRY and SYGVKD. CDR3 in DNA: TGTGCCATCAGTGACAGGGAAGATGGCTACACCTTC. Its translation: CAISDREDGYTF.

V is TRBV5-6 and J is TRBJ2-7; weak D call: TRBD2 (5 bases). Deletions cut 2 bases from V and 3 bases from J, with 18 bases between. This CDR3 spans 16 amino acids. CDR1 is SGHDT and CDR2 is YYEEEE in the germline V gene. CDR3 sequence: CASSLRRLTPLYEQYF. CDR3 DNA: TGTGCCAGCAGCTTACGGAGGCTGACACCCCTCTACGAGCAGTACTTC.

V is TRBV27 and J is TRBJ1-5; unclear D gene. Germline V gene sequence: CDR1 MNHEY, CDR2 SMNVEV (reference sequence). Deletions cut 5 bases from V and 4 bases from J, with 12 bases between. The CDR3 has 14 amino acids. The CDR3 DNA reads TGTGCCAGCAGTGTACAACCGAGGAATCAGCCCCAGCATTTT. As protein: CASSVQPRNQPQHF.

The chain couples TRBV28 to TRBJ2-7; 10 bases align to TRBD2. Per germline, CDR1 MDHEN and CDR2 SYDVKM. The length of the CDR3 is 13 residues. V was pared by 7 bases and J by 3 bases, with 3 bases of the junction left unmatched. The CDR3 region is CASTTSGNYEQYF. CDR3 DNA sequence: TGTGCCAGCACTACTAGCGGGAACTACGAGCAGTACTTC.

The V gene is TRBV4-3, the J gene TRBJ1-2; 12 nucleotides line up with TRBD1. Germline V gene data show CDR1 as LGHNA and CDR2 as YSLEER. The CDR3 consists of 17 residues. V lost 7 bases, J lost 8 bases, and 17 bases stayed unmatched. The chain's CDR3 is CASTSQETGQGAEGYTF. CDR3 sequence (DNA): TGCGCCAGCACCTCTCAGGAGACGGGACAGGGGGCCGAGGGCTACACCTTC.

This clone was seen only a few times. This chain links TRBV19 with TRBJ1-2, with 8 bases aligning to TRBD1. Per germline, CDR1 LNHDA and CDR2 SQIVND (reference sequence). Trimming cost V 7 bases and J 4 bases; bases outside gene matches: 8. There are 14 residues in the CDR3. CDR3 DNA sequence: TGTGCCAGTATCTCGGACAGGGCATCCTATGGCTACACCTTC. This codes for CASISDRASYGYTF.

The rearrangement links TRBV5-5 to TRBJ2-1; no definite D call. The germline gives CDR1 SGHKS, CDR2 YYEKEE (reference sequence). Trimming stripped 10 bases from V and 2 bases from J, with 7 bases between. The CDR3 loop spans 11 amino acids. CDR3 coding DNA: TGTGCCTCCCGGGCCTACAATGAGCAGTTCTTC. Translated, it gives CASRAYNEQFF.

The chain links TRBV6-5 to TRBJ2-7; TRBD2 agrees at 7 bases. Germline assignment: CDR1 MNHEY and CDR2 SVGAGI. The ends lost 2 bases at V and 6 bases at J; junction bases unmatched: 13. The CDR3 contains 16 residues. The CDR3 here is CASSYGPSGGFTEQYF. The CDR3 nucleotides read TGTGCCAGCAGTTACGGGCCTAGCGGTGGCTTTACCGAGCAGTACTTC.

This chain connects TRBV27 to TRBJ2-1; no definite D call. Germline CDR1 MNHEY, CDR2 SMNVEV (reference sequence). This CDR3 spans 13 amino acids. The V end lost 2 bases, the J end lost 4 bases, and 6 bases lay between the germline ends. In DNA form, the CDR3 reads TGTGCCAGCAGTTTAAACAGATACAATGAGCAGTTCTTC. This encodes CASSLNRYNEQFF.